This TCR beta chain derives from a study of OX40 agonist ivuxolimab in advanced cancers. In the study overall: Of the patients, three showed partial responses, one with hepatocellular carcinoma and two with cutaneous melanoma.

With V trimmed by 1 base and J by 4 bases, 6 bases remained unmatched. Looked up from germline, CDR1 is SGHTA and CDR2 is FQGNSA. This CDR3 is 15 amino acids long. Clones were read by immunoSEQ multiplex PCR, and TCRdb kept only the in-frame ones, dropping some. The sample consists of tens of thousands of clones, approximately 90% of them appearing once. The clonotype was recovered from an adult with an advanced solid tumor such as melanoma, head and neck, liver or kidney cancer. The chain uses TRBV7-2 and TRBJ2-7, with TRBD1 matching 8 bases. The starting material was CD4+ or CD8+ T cells sorted from blood, obtained in a trial of the OX40 agonist ivuxolimab. CDR3 sequence: CASSLVRQGAYEQYF. Written as DNA, the CDR3 is TGTGCCAGCAGCTTAGTGCGGCAGGGGGCATACGAGCAGTACTTC.